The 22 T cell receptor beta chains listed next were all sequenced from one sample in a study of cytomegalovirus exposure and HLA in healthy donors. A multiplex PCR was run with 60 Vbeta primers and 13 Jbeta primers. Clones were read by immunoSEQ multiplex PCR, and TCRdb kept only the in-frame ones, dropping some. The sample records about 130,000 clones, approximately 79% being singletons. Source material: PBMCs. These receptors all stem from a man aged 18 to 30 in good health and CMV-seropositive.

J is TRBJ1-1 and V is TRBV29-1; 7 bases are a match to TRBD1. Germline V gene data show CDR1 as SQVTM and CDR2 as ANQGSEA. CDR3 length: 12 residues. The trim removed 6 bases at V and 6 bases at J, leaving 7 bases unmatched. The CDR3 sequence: CSVLRQGSEAFF. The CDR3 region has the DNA TGCAGCGTCCTAAGACAGGGCTCTGAAGCTTTCTTT.

The CDR3, as DNA: TGTGCCAGCAGCGTAGCTGGCGCGGTTGCTAGCAAGGGCAATGAGCAGTTCTTC. Amino acid sequence: CASSVAGAVASKGNEQFF. This sequence joins TRBV9 and TRBJ2-1; a possible D gene is TRBD2 (5 bases). CDR1 SGDLS and CDR2 YYNGEE come from the germline V gene. The V end was cut by 0 bases, the J end by 6 bases, with 22 bases between. The CDR3 loop spans 18 amino acids. Drawing the rest from reference TRBV9 and TRBJ2-1, the complete variable domain is DSGVTQTPKHLITATGQRVTLRCSPRSGDLSVYWYQQSLDQGLQFLIQYYNGEERAKGNILERFSAQQFPDLHSELNLSSLELGDSALYFCASSVAGAVASKGNEQFFGPGTRLTVL.

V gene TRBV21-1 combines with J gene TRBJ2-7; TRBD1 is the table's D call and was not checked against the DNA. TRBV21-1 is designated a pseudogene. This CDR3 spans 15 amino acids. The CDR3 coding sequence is TGTGCCAGCAGCAAAGGGGACAGATCGGTCTACGAGCAGTACTTC. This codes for CASSKGDRSVYEQYF.

This CDR3 reads CASSPLVGYGYTF. CDR3 in DNA: TGTGCCAGCAGCCCACTGGTCGGCTATGGCTACACCTTC. V and J are TRBV7-2 and TRBJ1-2, with D hard to call. Germline CDR1 is SGHTA and CDR2 is FQGNSA. The CDR3 spans 13 residues. V was trimmed by 5 bases and J by 4 bases, leaving 11 bases between them.

The CDR3 region has the DNA TGTGCCACCAATGGCCCAGGCATCTCTGGGGCCAACGTCCTGACTTTC. Amino acid sequence: CATNGPGISGANVLTF. The chain couples TRBV19 to TRBJ2-6; D unclear. V shed 10 bases and J shed 0 bases, with 16 bases lying between them. The CDR3 runs 16 residues. From germline, CDR1 is LNHDA and CDR2 SQIVND (reference sequence).

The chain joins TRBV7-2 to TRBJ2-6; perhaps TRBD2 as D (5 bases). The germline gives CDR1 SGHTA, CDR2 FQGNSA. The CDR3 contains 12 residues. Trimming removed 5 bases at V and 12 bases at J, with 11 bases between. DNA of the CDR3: TGTGCCAGCAGCATAGGACTTTCCGTCCTGACTTTC. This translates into CASSIGLSVLTF.

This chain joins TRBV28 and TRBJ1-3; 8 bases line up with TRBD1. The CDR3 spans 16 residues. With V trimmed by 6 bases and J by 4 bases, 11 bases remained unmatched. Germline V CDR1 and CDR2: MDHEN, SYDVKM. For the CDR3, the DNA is TGTGCCAGCAGCTTGGACAGGGTGTATACGGGAAACACCATATATTTT. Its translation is CASSLDRVYTGNTIYF.

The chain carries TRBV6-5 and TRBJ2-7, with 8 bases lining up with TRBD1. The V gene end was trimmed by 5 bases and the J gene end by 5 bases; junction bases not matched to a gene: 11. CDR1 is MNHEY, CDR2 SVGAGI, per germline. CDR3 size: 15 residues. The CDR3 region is CASSRAGQGFHEQYF. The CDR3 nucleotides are TGTGCCAGCAGTAGAGCTGGACAGGGATTCCACGAGCAGTACTTC.

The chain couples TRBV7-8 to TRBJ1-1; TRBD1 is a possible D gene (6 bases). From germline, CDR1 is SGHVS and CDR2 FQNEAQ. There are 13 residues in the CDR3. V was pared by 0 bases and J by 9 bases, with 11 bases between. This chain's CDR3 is CASSLAGGEQAFF. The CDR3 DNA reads TGTGCCAGCAGCTTAGCAGGGGGGGAGCAAGCTTTCTTT.

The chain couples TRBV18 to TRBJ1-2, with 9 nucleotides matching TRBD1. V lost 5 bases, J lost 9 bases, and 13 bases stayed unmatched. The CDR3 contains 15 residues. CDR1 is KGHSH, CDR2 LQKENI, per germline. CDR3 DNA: TGTGCCAGCTCAGGCCCCTTAGCGGGACAGGGTCGCTACACCTTC. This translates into CASSGPLAGQGRYTF.

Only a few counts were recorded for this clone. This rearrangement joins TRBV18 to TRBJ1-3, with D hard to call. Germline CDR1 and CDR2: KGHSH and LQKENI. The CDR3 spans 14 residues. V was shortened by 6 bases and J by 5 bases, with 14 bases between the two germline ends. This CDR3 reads CASSLEFGRNTIYF. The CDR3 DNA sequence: TGTGCCAGCTCCCTCGAATTCGGGAGAAACACCATATATTTT.

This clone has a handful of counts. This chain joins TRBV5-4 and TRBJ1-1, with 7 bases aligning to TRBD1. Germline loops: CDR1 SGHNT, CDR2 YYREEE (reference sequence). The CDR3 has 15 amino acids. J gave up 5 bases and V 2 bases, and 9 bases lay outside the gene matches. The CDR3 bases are TGTGCCAGCAGCTTTCTAGACAGGGAGCTGACTGAAGCTTTCTTT. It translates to CASSFLDRELTEAFF.

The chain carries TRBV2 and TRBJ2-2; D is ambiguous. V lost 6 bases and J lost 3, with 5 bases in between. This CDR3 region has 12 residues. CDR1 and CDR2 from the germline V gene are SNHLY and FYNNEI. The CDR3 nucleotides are TGTGCCAGCAGAGGAGACACCGGGGAGCTGTTTTTT. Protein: CASRGDTGELFF.

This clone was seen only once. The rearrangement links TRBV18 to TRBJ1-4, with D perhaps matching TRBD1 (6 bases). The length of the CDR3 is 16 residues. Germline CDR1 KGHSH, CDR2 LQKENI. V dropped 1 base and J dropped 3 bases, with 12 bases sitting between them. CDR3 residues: CASSPLIAGANEKLFF. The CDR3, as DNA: TGTGCCAGCTCACCACTGATCGCAGGGGCTAATGAAAAACTGTTTTTT.

CDR3 loop: CAWSNHHRGYDGELFF. Written as DNA, the CDR3 is TGTGCCTGGAGTAACCACCACCGGGGGTACGACGGGGAGCTGTTTTTT. V usage is TRBV30 and J usage is TRBJ2-2; D might be TRBD2 (6 bases). CDR1 and CDR2 (germline): GTSNPN, SVGIG (reference sequence). The CDR3 is 16 amino acids. V was pared by 2 bases and J by 7 bases, with 20 bases between.

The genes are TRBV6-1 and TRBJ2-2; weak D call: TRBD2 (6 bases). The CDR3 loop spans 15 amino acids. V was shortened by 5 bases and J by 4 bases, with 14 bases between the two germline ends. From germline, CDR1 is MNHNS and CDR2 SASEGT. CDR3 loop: CASSLEGRVTGELFF. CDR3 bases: TGTGCCAGCAGTCTGGAGGGCCGGGTCACCGGGGAGCTGTTTTTT.

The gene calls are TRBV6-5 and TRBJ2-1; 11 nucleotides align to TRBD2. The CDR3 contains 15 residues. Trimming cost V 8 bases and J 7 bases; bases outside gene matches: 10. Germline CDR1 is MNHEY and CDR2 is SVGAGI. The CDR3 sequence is CASGSSGLAVNEQFF. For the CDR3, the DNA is TGTGCCAGCGGTTCCTCGGGACTAGCGGTTAATGAGCAGTTCTTC.

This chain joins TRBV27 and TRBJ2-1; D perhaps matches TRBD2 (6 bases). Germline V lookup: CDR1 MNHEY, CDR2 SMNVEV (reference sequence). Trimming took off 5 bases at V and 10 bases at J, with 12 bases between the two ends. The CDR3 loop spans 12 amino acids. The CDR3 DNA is TGTGCCAGCAGTGAGACTAGTAGGGAGCAGTTCTTC. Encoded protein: CASSETSREQFF.

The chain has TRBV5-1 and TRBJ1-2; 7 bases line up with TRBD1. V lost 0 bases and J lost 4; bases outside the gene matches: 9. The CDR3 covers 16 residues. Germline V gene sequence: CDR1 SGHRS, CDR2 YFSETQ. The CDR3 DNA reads TGCGCCAGCAGCTTGGCTGGGGGACAGAAAACCTATGGCTACACCTTC. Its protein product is CASSLAGGQKTYGYTF.

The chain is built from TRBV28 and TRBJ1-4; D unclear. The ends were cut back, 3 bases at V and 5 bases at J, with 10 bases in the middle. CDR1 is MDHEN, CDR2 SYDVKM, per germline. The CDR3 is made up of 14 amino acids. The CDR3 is CASSLQDLNEKLFF. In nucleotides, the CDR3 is TGTGCCAGCAGTTTGCAGGATCTAAATGAAAAACTGTTTTTT.

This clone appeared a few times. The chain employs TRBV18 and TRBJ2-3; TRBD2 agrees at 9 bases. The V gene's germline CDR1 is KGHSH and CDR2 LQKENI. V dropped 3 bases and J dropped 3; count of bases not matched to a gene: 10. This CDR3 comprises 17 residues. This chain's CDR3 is CASSPRRPSGKTDTQYF. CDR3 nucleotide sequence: TGTGCCAGCTCACCCCGCCGGCCTAGCGGGAAGACAGATACGCAGTATTTT.

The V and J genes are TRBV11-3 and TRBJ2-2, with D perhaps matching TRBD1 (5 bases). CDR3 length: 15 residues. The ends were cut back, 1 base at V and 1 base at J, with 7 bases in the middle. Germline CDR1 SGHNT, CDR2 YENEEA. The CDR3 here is CASSLGQGNTGELFF. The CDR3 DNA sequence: TGTGCCAGCAGCTTAGGGCAGGGGAACACCGGGGAGCTGTTTTTT.